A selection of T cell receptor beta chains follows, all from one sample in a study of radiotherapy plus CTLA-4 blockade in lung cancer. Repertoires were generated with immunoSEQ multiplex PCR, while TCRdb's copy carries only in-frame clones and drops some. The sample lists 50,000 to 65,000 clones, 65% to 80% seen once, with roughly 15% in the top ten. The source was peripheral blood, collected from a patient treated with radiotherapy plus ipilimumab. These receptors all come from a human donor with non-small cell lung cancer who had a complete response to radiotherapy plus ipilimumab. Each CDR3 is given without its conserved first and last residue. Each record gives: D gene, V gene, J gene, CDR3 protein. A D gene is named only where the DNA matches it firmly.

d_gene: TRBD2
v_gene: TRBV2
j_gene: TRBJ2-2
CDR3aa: ASTLAGVAGELF

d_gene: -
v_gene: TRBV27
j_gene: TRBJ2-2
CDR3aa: ASSLRGRDTGELF

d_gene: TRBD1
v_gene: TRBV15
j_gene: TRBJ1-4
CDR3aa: ATSGQGKNEKLF

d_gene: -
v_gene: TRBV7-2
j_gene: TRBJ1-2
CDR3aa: ASSLESGYGYT

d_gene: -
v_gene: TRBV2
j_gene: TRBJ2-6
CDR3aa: ASLLFRSGANVLT

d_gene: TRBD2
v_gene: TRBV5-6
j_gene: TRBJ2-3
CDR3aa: ASSLALAGPRDTQY

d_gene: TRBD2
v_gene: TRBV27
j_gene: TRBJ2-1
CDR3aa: ASSAKLAGYYNEQF

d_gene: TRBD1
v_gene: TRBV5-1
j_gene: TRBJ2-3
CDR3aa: ATRGGGTDTQY

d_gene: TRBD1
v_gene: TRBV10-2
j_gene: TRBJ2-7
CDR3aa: ASTPLGTAHSWEQY

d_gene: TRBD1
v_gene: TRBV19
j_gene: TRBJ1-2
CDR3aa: ASSPTGGVYGYT

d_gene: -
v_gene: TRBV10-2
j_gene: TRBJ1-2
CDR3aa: ASRTSSDFYT

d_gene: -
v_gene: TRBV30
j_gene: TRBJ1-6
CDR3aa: AWSQGVNSPLH

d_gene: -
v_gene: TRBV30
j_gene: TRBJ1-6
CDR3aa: AWGPARGRKSSPLH

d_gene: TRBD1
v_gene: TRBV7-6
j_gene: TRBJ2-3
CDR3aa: ASSGRDRAFDTQY

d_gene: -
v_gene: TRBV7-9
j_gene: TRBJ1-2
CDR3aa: ASSLAAGITNYGYT